Below, one T cell receptor beta chain is given with its context. Antigen: not known. The PCR used 60 Vbeta and 13 Jbeta primers. Clones were sequenced by immunoSEQ multiplex PCR, and TCRdb holds only the in-frame ones, with some missing. The table includes about 160,000 clones, about 80% detected once. This record comes from a study of cytomegalovirus exposure and HLA in healthy donors. Points from the study as a whole: High specificity and sensitivity for cytomegalovirus status were reported for the classifier.

Germline CDR1 reads LGHNA; CDR2 reads YSLEER. There are 15 residues in the CDR3. The ends lost 4 bases at V and 5 bases at J; junction bases unmatched: 10. The donors comprised healthy bone marrow donors. The receptor's source is a man aged 25-45 years in good health and CMV-seronegative. The material sequenced was PBMCs. This sequence joins TRBV4-3 and TRBJ1-2; the match to TRBD1 covers 7 bases. The CDR3 loop reads CASSRGTEGVYGYTF. CDR3 nucleotide sequence: TGCGCCAGCAGCCGCGGGACAGAGGGGGTATATGGCTACACCTTC.